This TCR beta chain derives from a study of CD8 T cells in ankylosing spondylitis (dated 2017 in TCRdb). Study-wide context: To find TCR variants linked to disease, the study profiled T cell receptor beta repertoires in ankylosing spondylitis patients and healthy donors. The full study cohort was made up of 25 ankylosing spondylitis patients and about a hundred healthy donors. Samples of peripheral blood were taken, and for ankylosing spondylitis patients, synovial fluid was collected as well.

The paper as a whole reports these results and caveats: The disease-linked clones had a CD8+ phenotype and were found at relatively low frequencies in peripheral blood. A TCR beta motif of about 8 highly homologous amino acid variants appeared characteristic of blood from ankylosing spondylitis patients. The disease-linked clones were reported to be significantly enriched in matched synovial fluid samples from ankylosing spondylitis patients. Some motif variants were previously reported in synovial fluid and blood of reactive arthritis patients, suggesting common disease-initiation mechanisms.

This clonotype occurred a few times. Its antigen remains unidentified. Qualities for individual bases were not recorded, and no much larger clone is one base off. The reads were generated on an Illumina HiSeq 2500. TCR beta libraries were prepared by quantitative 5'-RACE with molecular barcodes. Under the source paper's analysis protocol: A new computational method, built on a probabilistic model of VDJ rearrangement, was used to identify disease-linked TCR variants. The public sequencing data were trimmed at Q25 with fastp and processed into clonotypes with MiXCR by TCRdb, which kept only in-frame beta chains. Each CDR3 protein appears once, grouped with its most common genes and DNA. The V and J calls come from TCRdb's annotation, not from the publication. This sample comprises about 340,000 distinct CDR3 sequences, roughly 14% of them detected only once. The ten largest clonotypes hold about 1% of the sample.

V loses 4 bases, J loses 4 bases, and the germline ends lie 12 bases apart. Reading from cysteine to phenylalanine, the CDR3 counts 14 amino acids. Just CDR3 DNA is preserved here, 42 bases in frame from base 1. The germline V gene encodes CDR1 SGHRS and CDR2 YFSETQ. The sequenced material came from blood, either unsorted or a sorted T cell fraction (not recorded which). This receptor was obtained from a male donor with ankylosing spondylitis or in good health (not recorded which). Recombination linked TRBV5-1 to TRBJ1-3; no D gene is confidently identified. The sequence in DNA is TGCGCCAGCAGCATCATCGCCGGGGGAAACACCATATATTTT. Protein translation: CASSIIAGGNTIYF.